The rows below give T cell receptor beta chains drawn from one sample of a study of T cell repertoires in cytomegalovirus infection. Their recognized antigens are unknown. TCRdb reanalysed the reads using MiXCR and keeps one entry per CDR3 protein. The sample records roughly 170,000 distinct CDR3 sequences, roughly 21% being singletons. The sequenced sample was CD8+ T cells from cultured PBMCs, obtained from culture after CMV antigen stimulation. Source of these receptors: a human donor in good health (CMV status not recorded). Some clones in this sample may be carry-over from other donors' samples. CDR3s include the opening cysteine and the closing phenylalanine or tryptophan. D genes are given only for firm matches. Only part of the rows carry a size: once, few, many, or a class if the clone is expanded.

d_gene	j_gene	v_gene	abundance	CDR3nt	CDR3aa
-	TRBJ1-2	TRBV15	-	TGTGCCACCAGCAGAGTGTGGGGGGGCGAGGGCGGCTACACCTTC	CATSRVWGGEGGYTF
-	TRBJ2-3	TRBV6-6	-	TGTGCCAGCAGTCCATACGGGTTTTCCCCCGTCGCAGATACGCAGTATTTT	CASSPYGFSPVADTQYF
TRBD2	TRBJ2-3	TRBV27	few	TGTGCCAGCAGTTCACTAGCGGGCACAGATACGCAGTATTTT	CASSSLAGTDTQYF
-	TRBJ1-1	TRBV19	-	TGTGCCAGTAGTATTGCGGTGAACACTGAAGCTTTCTTT	CASSIAVNTEAFF
TRBD2	TRBJ2-3	TRBV7-2	medium-sized	TGTGCCAGCAGCGTTTTAGCGGGGGGATCGACAGATACGCAGTATTTT	CASSVLAGGSTDTQYF
TRBD1	TRBJ1-4	TRBV12-3/TRBV12-4	-	TGTGCCAGCAGTCTGGATCAGGGGGCTGATAATGAAAAACTGTTTTTT	CASSLDQGADNEKLFF
-	TRBJ1-1	TRBV11-2	many	TGTGCCACGGCCCCGGACTGGGAGACTGAAGCTTTCTTT	CATAPDWETEAFF
TRBD1	TRBJ1-1	TRBV20-1	few	TGCAGTGTGACAGGGGGTACCACTGAAGCTTTCTTT	CSVTGGTTEAFF
-	TRBJ2-7	TRBV7-2	few	TGTGCCAGCAGCTTTGGGACTGACGCCTACGAGCAGTACTTC	CASSFGTDAYEQYF
-	TRBJ1-4	TRBV6-1	few	TGTGCCAGCAGTAGAGGGACCGGCGTTGCAACTAATGAAAAACTGTTTTTT	CASSRGTGVATNEKLFF
TRBD1	TRBJ1-1	TRBV7-9	-	TGTGCCAGCAGCCCCGCGACAGGGGCTAACACTGAAGCTTTCTTT	CASSPATGANTEAFF
-	TRBJ2-7	TRBV4-1	-	TGCGCCAGCAGCCAAGACGATTCCTACGAGCAGTACTTC	CASSQDDSYEQYF
TRBD1	TRBJ2-5	TRBV6-6	-	TGTGCCAGCATACGTAACCGGGACAGGGGGCCGGAGACCCAGTACTTC	CASIRNRDRGPETQYF